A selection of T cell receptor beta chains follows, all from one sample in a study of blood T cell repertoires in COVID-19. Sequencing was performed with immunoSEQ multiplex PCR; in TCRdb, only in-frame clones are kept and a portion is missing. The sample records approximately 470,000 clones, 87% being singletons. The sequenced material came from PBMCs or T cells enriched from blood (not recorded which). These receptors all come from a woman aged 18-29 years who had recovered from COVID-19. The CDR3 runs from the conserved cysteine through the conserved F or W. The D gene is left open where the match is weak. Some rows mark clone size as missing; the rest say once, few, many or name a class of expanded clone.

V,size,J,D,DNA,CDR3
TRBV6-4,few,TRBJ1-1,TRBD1,TGTGCCAGCAGTGACAGGGGGCACACTGAAGCTTTCTTT,CASSDRGHTEAFF
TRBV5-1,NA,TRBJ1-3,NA,TGCGCCAGCAGCGACTCTCAGGGGCCGGGAAACACCATATATTTT,CASSDSQGPGNTIYF
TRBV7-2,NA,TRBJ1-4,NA,TGTGCCAGCAGCTCGGGAGGGAGTTTGGCTGAAAAACTGTTTTTT,CASSSGGSLAEKLFF
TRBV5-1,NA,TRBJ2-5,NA,TGCGCCAGCAGCCCACAGGGTTCAGAGACCCAGTACTTC,CASSPQGSETQYF
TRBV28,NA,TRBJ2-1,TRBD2,TGTGCCAGCAGTTTAAACGGTCGGGGGGGCTACAATGAGCAGTTCTTC,CASSLNGRGGYNEQFF
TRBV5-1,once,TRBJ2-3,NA,TGCGCCAGCAGCGTAGCGGACTTAAGCGATACGCAGTATTTT,CASSVADLSDTQYF
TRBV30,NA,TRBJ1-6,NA,TGTGCCCGAAACCACAGCTCCTATAATTCACCCCTCCACTTT,CARNHSSYNSPLHF
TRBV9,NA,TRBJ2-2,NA,TGTGCCAGCAGCCCCGGGGGGCTTTGGACCGGGGAGCTGTTTTTT,CASSPGGLWTGELFF
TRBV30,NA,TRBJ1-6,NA,TGTGCCTGCAGACTAGGGACTATCTATAATTCACCCCTCCACTTT,CACRLGTIYNSPLHF
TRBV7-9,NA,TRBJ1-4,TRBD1,TGTGCCAGCAGCTTAACCGGGACAGGGTACGAAAAACTGTTTTTT,CASSLTGTGYEKLFF
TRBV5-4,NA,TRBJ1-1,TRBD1,TGTGCCAGCAGCTTGCAGGGGGCGCGAACTGAAGCTTTCTTT,CASSLQGARTEAFF
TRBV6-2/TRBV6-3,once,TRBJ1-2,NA,TGTGCCAGCAGTCATAACTATGGCTACACCTTC,CASSHNYGYTF
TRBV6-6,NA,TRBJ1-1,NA,TGTGCCAGCAGGCCAGGCGGGCTGTACACTGAAGCTTTCTTT,CASRPGGLYTEAFF
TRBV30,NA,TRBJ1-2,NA,TGTGCCTGGAGGCAACAGGGAGCTAACTATGGCTACACCTTC,CAWRQQGANYGYTF
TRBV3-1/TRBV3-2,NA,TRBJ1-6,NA,TGTGCCAGCAGCCAAGTCCCAAGCAGGGTTATAGGATCACCCCTCCACTTT,CASSQVPSRVIGSPLHF
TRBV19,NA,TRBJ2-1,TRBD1,TGTGCCAGTAGTCTAGGACAGGCGGCGGATAATGAGCAGTTCTTC,CASSLGQAADNEQFF
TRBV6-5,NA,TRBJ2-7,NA,TGTGCCAGCAGCCCCCGAAGGGGGACCTACGAGCAGTACTTC,CASSPRRGTYEQYF
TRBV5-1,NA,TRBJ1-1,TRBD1,TGCGCCAGCAGCTTGGGGCCCCCAGGGGGTACTGAAGCTTTCTTT,CASSLGPPGGTEAFF
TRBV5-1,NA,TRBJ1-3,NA,TGCGCCAGCAGCTTGGCGGGGTTCTCTGGAAACACCATATATTTT,CASSLAGFSGNTIYF
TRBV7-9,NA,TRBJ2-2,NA,TGTGCCAGCAGCGAATCTACAGGGACGAGGGCCGGGGAGCTGTTTTTT,CASSESTGTRAGELFF
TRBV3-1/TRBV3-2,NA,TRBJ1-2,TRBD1,TGTGCCAGCAGCCAAGATCCAGGGGGAGGTGGCTACACCTTC,CASSQDPGGGGYTF
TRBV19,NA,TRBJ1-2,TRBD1,TGTGGACAGGGGACTAACTATGGCTACACCTTC,CGQGTNYGYTF
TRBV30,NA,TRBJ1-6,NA,TGTGCCTGGAGTGTACACGTGGAGTCACCCCTCCACTTT,CAWSVHVESPLHF
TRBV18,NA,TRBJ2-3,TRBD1,TGTGCCAGCTCACGCGGCAGGGGGCGCACAGATACGCAGTATTTT,CASSRGRGRTDTQYF
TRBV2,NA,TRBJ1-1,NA,TGTGCCAGCCGAGGGGAGGGGGGCACTGAAGCTTTCTTT,CASRGEGGTEAFF
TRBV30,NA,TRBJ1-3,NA,TGTGCCTGGAGTGGTGGAGTTATAAGCTCTGGAAACACCATATATTTT,CAWSGGVISSGNTIYF
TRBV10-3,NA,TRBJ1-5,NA,TGTGCCATCGCCAGACAGGGCAATCAGCCCCAGCATTTT,CAIARQGNQPQHF
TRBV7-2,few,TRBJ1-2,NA,TGTGCCAGCAGCTTAACAGGGCGGCATGGCTACACCTTC,CASSLTGRHGYTF
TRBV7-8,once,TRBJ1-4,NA,TGTGCCAGCAGGCCTTTACAGGGTTTGAATGAAAAACTGTTTTTT,CASRPLQGLNEKLFF
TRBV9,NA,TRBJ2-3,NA,TGTGCCAGCAGCGTAGAGGGGATTTCGGATACGCAGTATTTT,CASSVEGISDTQYF
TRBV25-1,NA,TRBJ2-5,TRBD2,TGTGCCAGCAGTGAAGGGGGGACTAGCGTAGAGACCCAGTACTTC,CASSEGGTSVETQYF
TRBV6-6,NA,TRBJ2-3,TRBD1,TGTGCCAGCAGTCATATGGACAGGGAGAATACGCAGTATTTT,CASSHMDRENTQYF
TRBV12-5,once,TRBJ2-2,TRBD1,TGTGCTAGTGGTTCGACCCCGACAGGGGGCATCACCGGGGAGCTGTTTTTT,CASGSTPTGGITGELFF
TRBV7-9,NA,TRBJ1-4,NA,TGTGCCAGCAGCCTGGACGAGGAGGGGGAAAAACTGTTTTTT,CASSLDEEGEKLFF
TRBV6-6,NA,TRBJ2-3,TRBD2,TGTGCCAGCAGCGGGTCTAGCGGACCAGATACGCAGTATTTT,CASSGSSGPDTQYF
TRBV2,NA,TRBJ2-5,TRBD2,TGTGCCAGCAGTGAAGGACTAGCGGGGGAAGAGACCCAGTACTTC,CASSEGLAGEETQYF
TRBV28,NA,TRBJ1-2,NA,TGTGCCAGCAGTTTACGTGCCCACTACTATGGCTACACCTTC,CASSLRAHYYGYTF
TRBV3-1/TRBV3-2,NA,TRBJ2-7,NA,TGTGCCAGCAGCCGCAAGACGGGAGCGGCCGTCCACGAGCAGTACTTC,CASSRKTGAAVHEQYF
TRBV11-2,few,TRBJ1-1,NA,TGTGCCAGCAGCTTAGCGACAGCACTCTACACTGAAGCTTTCTTT,CASSLATALYTEAFF
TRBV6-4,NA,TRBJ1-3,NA,TGTGCCAGCAGTGACTCGCGGGTTTACTCTGGAAACACCATATATTTT,CASSDSRVYSGNTIYF
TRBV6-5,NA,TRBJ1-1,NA,TGTGCCAGCAGTTACTCCGGTAGAACGAACACTGAAGCTTTCTTT,CASSYSGRTNTEAFF
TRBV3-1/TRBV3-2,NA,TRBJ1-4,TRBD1,TGTGCCAGCAGCCAAGAAGGGGGCGGTCTGTTTTTT,CASSQEGGGLFF
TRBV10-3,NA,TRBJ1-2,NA,TGTGCCATCACTGAAGGGGGAGAGAACTATGGCTACACCTTC,CAITEGGENYGYTF
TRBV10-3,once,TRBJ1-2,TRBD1,TGTGCCATCAGTGAGGGGACAGCTCCTGAATATGGCTACACCTTC,CAISEGTAPEYGYTF
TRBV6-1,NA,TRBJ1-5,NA,TGTGCCAGCAGTGAACTTCTCAACTCCTATAATCAGCCCCAGCATTTT,CASSELLNSYNQPQHF
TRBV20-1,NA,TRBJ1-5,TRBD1,TGCAGTGCTAGTGGCCCGGGACAGGCGTTTAATCAGCCCCAGCATTTT,CSASGPGQAFNQPQHF
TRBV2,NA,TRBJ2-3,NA,TGTGCCAGCAGTGTAGGGGAAGGGGGAGATACGCAGTATTTT,CASSVGEGGDTQYF
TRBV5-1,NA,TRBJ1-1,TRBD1,TGCGCCAGCAGCTTGCAGGGGGTTAACACTGAAGCTTTCTTT,CASSLQGVNTEAFF
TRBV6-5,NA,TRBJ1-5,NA,TGTGCCAGCAGTCCAGAAGGAGGCAGCAATCAGCCCCAGCATTTT,CASSPEGGSNQPQHF
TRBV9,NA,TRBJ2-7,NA,TGTGCCAGCAGCGCGGGCGGGATGGGCTCCTACGAGCAGTACTTC,CASSAGGMGSYEQYF
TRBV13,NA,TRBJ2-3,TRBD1,TGTGCCAGCAGCAGTAGCAACGGACAGGGAAGATCGGGTTCCACAGATACGCAGTATTTT,CASSSSNGQGRSGSTDTQYF
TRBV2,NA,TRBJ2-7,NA,TGTGCCACTTCCCAGCGGGCTTCCAGCTCCTACGAGCAGTACTTC,CATSQRASSSYEQYF
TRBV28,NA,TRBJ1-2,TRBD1,TGTGCCACTACCGATCCGGGACAGGGATATGGCTACACCTTC,CATTDPGQGYGYTF
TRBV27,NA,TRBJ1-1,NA,TGTGCCAGCAGTTTATATCAGGGAGGGTCCACTGAAGCTTTCTTT,CASSLYQGGSTEAFF
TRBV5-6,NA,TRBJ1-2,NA,TGTGCCAGCAGTCATTCTCAGGGGGGCTACACCTTC,CASSHSQGGYTF
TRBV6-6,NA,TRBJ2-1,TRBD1,TGTGCCAGCAGTCCCACAGGGGGCTCCTACAATGAGCAGTTCTTC,CASSPTGGSYNEQFF
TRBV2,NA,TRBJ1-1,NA,TGTGCCAGCACCAAAGAAGGGGAGGGGACTGAAGCTTTCTTT,CASTKEGEGTEAFF
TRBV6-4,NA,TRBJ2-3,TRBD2,TGTGCCAGCAGTCTGGCTCCTAGCGGGGGGTCAGATACGCAGTATTTT,CASSLAPSGGSDTQYF
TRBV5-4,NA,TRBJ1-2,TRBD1,TGTGCCAGCAGGGGGGGACAGCGAGATCTAGCTAACTATGGCTACACCTTC,CASRGGQRDLANYGYTF
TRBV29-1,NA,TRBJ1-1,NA,TGCACCTGGGAGGGCCTGGGGAACACTGAAGCTTTCTTT,CTWEGLGNTEAFF